The clone carrying this T cell receptor (beta chain) was observed once. Its target is not known. Relative to the germline gene, one junction end is altered; a read error may explain this. This sample is part of a study of identical twins' blood T cells. Study-wide results and caveats: Environmental influences on twin similarity could not be excluded.

Libraries were made from RNA as TCR cDNA, using a modified protocol. Methods used by the authors: Each donor had about 100,000 to nearly 550,000 clonotypes. TCRdb fed the 5' RACE reads into MiXCR, producing one record per CDR3 protein. It is TCRdb's table, rather than the study itself, that gives the V and J calls and clone size. Here the sample spans a few hundred thousand distinct CDR3 sequences, under 30% being singletons. The CDR3 runs to 17 residues. Per germline, CDR1 LGHNA and CDR2 YNFKEQ. V gene TRBV4-2 combines with J gene TRBJ1-5, with D possibly TRBD1 on 6 matching bases. The sequence was obtained from a woman between 18 and 50 years old in good health. Material for sequencing was PBMCs. DNA of the CDR3: TGTGCCAGCAGCCAAGATTGGGAGAGGGGGGGAAATCGGCCCCTGCATTTT. It is translated as CASSQDWERGGNRPLHF.